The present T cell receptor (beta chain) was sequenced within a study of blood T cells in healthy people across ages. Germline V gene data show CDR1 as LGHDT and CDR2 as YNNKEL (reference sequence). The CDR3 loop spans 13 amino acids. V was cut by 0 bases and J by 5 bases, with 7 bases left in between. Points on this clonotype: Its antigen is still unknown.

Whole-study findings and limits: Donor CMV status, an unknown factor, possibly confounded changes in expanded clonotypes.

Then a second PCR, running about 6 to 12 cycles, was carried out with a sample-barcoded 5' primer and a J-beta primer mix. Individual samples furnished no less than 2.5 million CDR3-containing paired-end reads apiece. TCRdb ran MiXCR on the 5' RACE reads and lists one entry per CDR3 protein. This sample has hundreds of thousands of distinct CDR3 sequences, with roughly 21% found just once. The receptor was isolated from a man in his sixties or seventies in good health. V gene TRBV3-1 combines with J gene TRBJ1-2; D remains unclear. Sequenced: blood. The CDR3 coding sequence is TGTGCCAGCAGCCAAGAACGGTTATATGGCTACACCTTC. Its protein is CASSQERLYGYTF.